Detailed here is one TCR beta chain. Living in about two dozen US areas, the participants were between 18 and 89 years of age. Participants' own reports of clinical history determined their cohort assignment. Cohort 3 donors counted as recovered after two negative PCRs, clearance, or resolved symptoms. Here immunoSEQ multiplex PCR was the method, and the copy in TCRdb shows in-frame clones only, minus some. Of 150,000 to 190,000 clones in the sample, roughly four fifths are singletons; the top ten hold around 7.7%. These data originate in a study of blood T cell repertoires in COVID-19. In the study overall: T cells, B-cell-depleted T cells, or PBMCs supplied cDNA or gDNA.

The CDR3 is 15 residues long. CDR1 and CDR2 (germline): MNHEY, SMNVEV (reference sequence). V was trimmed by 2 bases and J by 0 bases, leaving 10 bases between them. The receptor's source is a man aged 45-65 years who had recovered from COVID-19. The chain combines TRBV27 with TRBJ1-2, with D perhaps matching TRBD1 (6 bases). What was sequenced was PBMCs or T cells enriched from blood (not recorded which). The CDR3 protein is CASSLNGQSNYGYTF. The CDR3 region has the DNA TGTGCCAGCAGTTTAAACGGACAGTCTAACTATGGCTACACCTTC.